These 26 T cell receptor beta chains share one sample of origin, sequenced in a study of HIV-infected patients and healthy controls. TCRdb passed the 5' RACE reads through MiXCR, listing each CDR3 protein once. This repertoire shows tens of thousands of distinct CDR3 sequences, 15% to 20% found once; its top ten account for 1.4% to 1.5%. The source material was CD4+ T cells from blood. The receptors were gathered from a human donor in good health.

Here the CDR3 reads CASSQVGVGGRANEQFF. The CDR3 coding sequence is TGTGCCAGCAGCCAAGTCGGAGTTGGCGGGAGGGCCAATGAGCAGTTCTTC. The J gene is TRBJ2-1, the V gene TRBV3-1; TRBD2 matches 9 bases. With 1 base clipped from V and 6 bases from J, the junction kept 10 bases outside the gene matches. The CDR3 is 17 amino acids. The V gene's germline CDR1 is LGHDT and CDR2 YNNKEL (reference sequence).

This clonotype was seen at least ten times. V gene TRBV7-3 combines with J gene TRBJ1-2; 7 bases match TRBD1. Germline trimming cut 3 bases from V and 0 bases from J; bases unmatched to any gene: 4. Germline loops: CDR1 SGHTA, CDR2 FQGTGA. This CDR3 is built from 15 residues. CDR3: CASSLGQPTNYGYTF. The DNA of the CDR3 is TGTGCCAGCAGCTTGGGACAGCCAACTAACTATGGCTACACCTTC. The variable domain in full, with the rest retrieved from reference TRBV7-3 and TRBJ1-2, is GAGVSQTPSNKVTEKGKYVELRCDPISGHTALYWYRQSLGQGPEFLIYFQGTGAADDSGLPNDRFFAVRPEGSVSTLKIQRTERGDSAVYLCASSLGQPTNYGYTFGSGTRLTVV.

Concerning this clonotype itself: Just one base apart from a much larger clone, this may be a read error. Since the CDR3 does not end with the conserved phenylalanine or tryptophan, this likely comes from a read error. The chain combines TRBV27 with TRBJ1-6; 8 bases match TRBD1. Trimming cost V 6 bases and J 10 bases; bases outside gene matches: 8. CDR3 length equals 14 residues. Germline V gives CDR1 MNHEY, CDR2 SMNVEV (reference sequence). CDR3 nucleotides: TGTGCCAGCAGACCAGGGGGCGCAGGGTCACCCCTCCACCTT. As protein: CASRPGGAGSPLHL.

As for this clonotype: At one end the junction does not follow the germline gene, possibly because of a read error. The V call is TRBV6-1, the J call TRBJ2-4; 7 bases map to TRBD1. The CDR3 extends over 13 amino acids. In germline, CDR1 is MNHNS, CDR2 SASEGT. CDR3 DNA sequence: TGTGCCAGCAGTGAAATATTTTGGGACAGACACAATTTC. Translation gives CASSEIFWDRHNF.

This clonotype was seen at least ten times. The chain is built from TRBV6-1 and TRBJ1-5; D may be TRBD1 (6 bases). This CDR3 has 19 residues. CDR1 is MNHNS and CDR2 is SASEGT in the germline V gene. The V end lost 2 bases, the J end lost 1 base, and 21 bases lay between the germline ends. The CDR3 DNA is TGTGCCAGCAGTGAATCCTACGCAACAGGGTGGAGGAGCAATCAGCCCCAGCATTTT. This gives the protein CASSESYATGWRSNQPQHF.

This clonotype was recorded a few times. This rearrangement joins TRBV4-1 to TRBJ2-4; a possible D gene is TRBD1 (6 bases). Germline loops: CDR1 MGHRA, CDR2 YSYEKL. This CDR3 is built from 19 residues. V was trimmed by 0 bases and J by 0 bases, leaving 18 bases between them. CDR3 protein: CASSQDPGQTTLAKNIQYF. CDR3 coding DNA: TGCGCCAGCAGCCAAGATCCCGGACAGACAACCCTAGCCAAAAACATTCAGTACTTC.

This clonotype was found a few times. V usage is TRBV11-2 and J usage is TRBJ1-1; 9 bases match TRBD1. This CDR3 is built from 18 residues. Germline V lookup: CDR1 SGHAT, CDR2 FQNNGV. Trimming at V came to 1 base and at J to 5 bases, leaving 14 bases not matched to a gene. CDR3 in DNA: TGTGCCAGCAGCTTAGTCCCGGGACAGGGAAGTCTGTGGACTGAAGCTTTCTTT. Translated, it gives CASSLVPGQGSLWTEAFF.

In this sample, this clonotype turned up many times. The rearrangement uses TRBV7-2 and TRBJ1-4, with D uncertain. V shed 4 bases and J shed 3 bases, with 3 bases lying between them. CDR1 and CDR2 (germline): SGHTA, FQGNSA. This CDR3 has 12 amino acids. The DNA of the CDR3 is TGTGCCAGCAGCTCCCCTAATGAAAAACTGTTTTTT. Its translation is CASSSPNEKLFF.

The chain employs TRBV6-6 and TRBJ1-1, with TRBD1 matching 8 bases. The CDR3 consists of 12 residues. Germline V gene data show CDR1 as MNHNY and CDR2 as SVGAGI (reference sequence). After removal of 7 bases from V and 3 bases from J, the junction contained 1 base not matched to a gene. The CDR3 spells CASKDRDTEAFF. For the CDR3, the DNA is TGTGCCAGCAAGGACAGGGACACTGAAGCTTTCTTT.

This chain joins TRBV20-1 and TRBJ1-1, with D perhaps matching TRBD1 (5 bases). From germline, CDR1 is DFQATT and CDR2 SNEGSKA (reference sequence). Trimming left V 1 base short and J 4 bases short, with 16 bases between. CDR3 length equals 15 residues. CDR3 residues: CSARVRADGGTEAFF. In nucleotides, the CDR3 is TGCAGTGCTAGAGTCAGGGCGGATGGCGGCACTGAAGCTTTCTTT.

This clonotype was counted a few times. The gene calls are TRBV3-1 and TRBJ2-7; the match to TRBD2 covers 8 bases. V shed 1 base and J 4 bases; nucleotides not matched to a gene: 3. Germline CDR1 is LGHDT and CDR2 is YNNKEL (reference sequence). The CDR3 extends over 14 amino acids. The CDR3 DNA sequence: TGTGCCAGCAGCCAAGCGTCTAGCGGGTACGAGCAGTACTTC. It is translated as CASSQASSGYEQYF.

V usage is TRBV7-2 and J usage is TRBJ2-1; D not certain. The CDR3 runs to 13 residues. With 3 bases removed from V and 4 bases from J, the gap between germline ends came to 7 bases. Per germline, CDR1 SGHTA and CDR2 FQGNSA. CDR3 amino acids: CASSFPRYNEQFF. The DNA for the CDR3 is TGTGCCAGCAGCTTCCCTAGGTACAATGAGCAGTTCTTC.

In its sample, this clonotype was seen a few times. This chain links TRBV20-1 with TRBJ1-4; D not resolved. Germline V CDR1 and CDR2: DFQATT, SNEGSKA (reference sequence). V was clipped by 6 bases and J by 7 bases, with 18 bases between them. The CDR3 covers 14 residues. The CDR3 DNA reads TGCAGTGCCAAAAGGTCTTTCGCAGGTGAAAAACTGTTTTTT. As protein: CSAKRSFAGEKLFF.

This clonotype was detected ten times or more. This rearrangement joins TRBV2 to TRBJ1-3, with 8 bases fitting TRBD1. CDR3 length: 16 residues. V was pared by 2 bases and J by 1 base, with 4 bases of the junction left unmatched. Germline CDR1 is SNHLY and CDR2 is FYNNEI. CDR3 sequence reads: CASSETGGRSGNTIYF. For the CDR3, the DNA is TGTGCCAGCAGTGAAACAGGGGGTAGATCTGGAAACACCATATATTTT.

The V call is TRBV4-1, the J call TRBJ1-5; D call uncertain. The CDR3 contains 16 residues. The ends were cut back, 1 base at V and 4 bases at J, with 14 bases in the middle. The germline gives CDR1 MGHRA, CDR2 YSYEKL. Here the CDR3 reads CASSQAVPGRNQPQHF. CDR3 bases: TGCGCCAGCAGCCAAGCTGTCCCCGGTCGGAATCAGCCCCAGCATTTT.

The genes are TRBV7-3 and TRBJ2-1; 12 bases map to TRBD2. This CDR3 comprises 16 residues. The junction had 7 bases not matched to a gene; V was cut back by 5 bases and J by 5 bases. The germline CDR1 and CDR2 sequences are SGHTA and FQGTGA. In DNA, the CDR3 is TGTGCCAGCAGCCCATTAACTAGCGGGAGGAACAATGAGCAGTTCTTC. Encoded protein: CASSPLTSGRNNEQFF. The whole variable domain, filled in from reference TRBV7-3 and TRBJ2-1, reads GAGVSQTPSNKVTEKGKYVELRCDPISGHTALYWYRQSLGQGPEFLIYFQGTGAADDSGLPNDRFFAVRPEGSVSTLKIQRTERGDSAVYLCASSPLTSGRNNEQFFGPGTRLTVL.

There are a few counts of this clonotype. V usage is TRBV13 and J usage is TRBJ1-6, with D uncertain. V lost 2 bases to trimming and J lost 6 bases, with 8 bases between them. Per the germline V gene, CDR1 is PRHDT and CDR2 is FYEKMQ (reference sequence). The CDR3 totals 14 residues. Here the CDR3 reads CASSLSGSNSPLHF. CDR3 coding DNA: TGTGCCAGCAGCTTATCCGGCAGTAATTCACCCCTCCACTTT.

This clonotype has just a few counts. CDR3 protein: CSAGRQGGYGYTF. The CDR3 DNA is TGCAGCGCCGGTCGACAGGGGGGTTATGGCTACACCTTC. The chain couples TRBV29-1 to TRBJ1-2; 9 bases map to TRBD1. Looked up from germline, CDR1 is SQVTM and CDR2 is ANQGSEA. Germline trimming cut 7 bases from V and 5 bases from J; bases unmatched to any gene: 8. The CDR3 runs to 13 residues.

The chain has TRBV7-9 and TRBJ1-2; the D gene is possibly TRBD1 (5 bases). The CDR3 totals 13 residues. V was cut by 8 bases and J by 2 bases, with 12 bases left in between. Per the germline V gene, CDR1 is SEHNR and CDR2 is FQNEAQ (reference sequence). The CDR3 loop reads CASSWGENYGYTF. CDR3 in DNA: TGTGCCAGCTCTTGGGGGGAAAACTATGGCTACACCTTC.

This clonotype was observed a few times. The CDR3 region has the DNA TGTGCCAGCAGCTGGACTAGCGGGGGGTCGGATACGCAGTATTTT. Its protein product is CASSWTSGGSDTQYF. This chain uses TRBV5-5 with TRBJ2-3, with 14 bases fitting TRBD2. This CDR3 has 15 residues. V lost 3 bases, J lost 6 bases, and 3 bases stayed unmatched. The germline gives CDR1 SGHKS, CDR2 YYEKEE (reference sequence).

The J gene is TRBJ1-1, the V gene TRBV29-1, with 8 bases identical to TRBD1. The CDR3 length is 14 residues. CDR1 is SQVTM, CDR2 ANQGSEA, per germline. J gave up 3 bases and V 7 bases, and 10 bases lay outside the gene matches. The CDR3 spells CSGGQGMYDTEAFF. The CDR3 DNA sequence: TGCAGCGGAGGACAGGGAATGTATGACACTGAAGCTTTCTTT.

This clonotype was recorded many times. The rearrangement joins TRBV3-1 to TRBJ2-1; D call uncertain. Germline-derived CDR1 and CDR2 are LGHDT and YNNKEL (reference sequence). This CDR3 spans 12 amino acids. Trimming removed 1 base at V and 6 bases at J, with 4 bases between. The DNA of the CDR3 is TGTGCCAGCAGCCAAGGGGGCAATGAGCAGTTCTTC. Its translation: CASSQGGNEQFF.

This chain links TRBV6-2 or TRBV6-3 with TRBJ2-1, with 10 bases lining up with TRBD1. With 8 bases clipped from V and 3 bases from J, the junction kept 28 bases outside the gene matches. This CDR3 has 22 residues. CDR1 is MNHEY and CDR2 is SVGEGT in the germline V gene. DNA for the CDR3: TGTGCCAGCCGTTCGATGCGGGAGCTGGACAGGGGGTACAACCGGGACTACAATGAGCAGTTCTTC. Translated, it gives CASRSMRELDRGYNRDYNEQFF.

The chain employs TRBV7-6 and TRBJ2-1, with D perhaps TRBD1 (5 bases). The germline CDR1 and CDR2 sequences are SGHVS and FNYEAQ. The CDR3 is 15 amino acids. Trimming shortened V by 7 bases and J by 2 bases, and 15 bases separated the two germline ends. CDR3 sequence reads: CASNPGHKTYNEQFF. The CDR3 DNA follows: TGTGCCAGCAACCCCGGACATAAGACCTACAATGAGCAGTTCTTC.

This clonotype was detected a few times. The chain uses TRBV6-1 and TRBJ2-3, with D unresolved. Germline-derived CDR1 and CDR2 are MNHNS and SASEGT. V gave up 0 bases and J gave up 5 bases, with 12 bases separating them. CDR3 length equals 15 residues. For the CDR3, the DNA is TGTGCCAGCAGTGAAGCCGTGGGCCTGAAAGATACGCAGTATTTT. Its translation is CASSEAVGLKDTQYF.

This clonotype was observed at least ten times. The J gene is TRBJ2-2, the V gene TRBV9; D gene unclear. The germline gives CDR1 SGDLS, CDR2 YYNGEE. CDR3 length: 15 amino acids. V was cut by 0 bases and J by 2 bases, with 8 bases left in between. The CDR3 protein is CASSVDSGNTGELFF. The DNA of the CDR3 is TGTGCCAGCAGCGTAGATTCGGGTAACACCGGGGAGCTGTTTTTT.